This is a list of T cell receptor beta chains from one sample in a study of blood T cells in healthy people across ages. TCRdb reprocessed the 5' RACE reads with MiXCR, giving one entry per CDR3 protein. The sample has roughly 1,100,000 distinct CDR3 sequences; approximately 25% are singletons. Another study also made use of these data, one on T cells of mothers and their children.

Material: blood. The receptors were sampled from a girl aged 2 to 10 in good health. Both conserved end residues are part of each CDR3. A D gene is named only where the DNA matches it firmly. Clone size appears in some rows only: once, few, many, or a class for an expanded clone.

V gene	J gene	clone size	D gene	CDR3 DNA	CDR3 protein
TRBV4-2	TRBJ1-1	few	NA	TGTGCCAGCAGCCAAGACCCCACCATGGAAATGAACACTGAAGCTTTCTTT	CASSQDPTMEMNTEAFF
TRBV25-1	TRBJ2-7	few	NA	TGTGCCAGCAGTGAATATAGGACCCAATACTCCTACGAGCAGTACTTC	CASSEYRTQYSYEQYF
TRBV29-1	TRBJ2-7	NA	TRBD1	TGCAGCGTTGAAGACGAGACAGGGGGCCACTACGAGCAGTACTTC	CSVEDETGGHYEQYF
TRBV7-9	TRBJ2-2	once	NA	TGTGCCAGCAGCTCCCCCATGCGGGCCACCGGGGAGCTGTTTTTT	CASSSPMRATGELFF
TRBV24-1	TRBJ2-1	few	NA	TGTGCCACCAGTGACGTTGACCCATTCAATGAGCAGTTCTTC	CATSDVDPFNEQFF
TRBV15	TRBJ2-3	NA	NA	TGTGCCACCAGCAGAGGTGGCAGGGGGAGGGCAGATACGCAGTATTTT	CATSRGGRGRADTQYF
TRBV7-2	TRBJ2-6	NA	NA	TGTGCCAGCAGCTTATCCTCGTTTGGGGCCAACGTCCTGACTTTC	CASSLSSFGANVLTF
TRBV5-1	TRBJ2-5	NA	NA	TGCGCCAGCAGCTTGACAGCGGCTGGGCAAGAGACCCAGTACTTC	CASSLTAAGQETQYF
TRBV9	TRBJ2-5	few	NA	TGTGCCAGCAGCGCACAGAACCAACTGAGGGAGACCCAGTACTTC	CASSAQNQLRETQYF
TRBV11-3	TRBJ2-5	NA	TRBD2	TGTGCCAGCAGCTCGGGGACTAGCGATGAGCAGCTCTTC	CASSSGTSDEQLF
TRBV12-3/TRBV12-4	TRBJ2-2	few	NA	TGTGCCAGCAGATACGCCCGGTTCAACACCGGGGAGCTGTTTTTT	CASRYARFNTGELFF
TRBV15	TRBJ2-2	NA	NA	TGTGCCACCAGAGGGTCGGGGGGCGCAATGGACACCGGGGAGCTGTTTTTT	CATRGSGGAMDTGELFF
TRBV5-1	TRBJ2-2	few	NA	TGCGCCAGCAGCTTTATCTTAGACCAGAACACCGGGGAGCTGTTTTTT	CASSFILDQNTGELFF
TRBV20-1	TRBJ1-4	NA	NA	TGCAGTGCTAGGCCGGAGGAAAAACTGTTTTTT	CSARPEEKLFF
TRBV12-5	TRBJ2-1	NA	NA	TGTGCTAGTGGTTTGCCCCCGGGCGCCTCCTACAATGAGCAGTTCTTC	CASGLPPGASYNEQFF
TRBV7-9	TRBJ2-7	few	NA	TGTGCCAGCGGCTGGGTGAAGAACGAGCAGTACTTC	CASGWVKNEQYF
TRBV7-2	TRBJ2-5	NA	NA	TGTGCCAGCAGCTTAGTGGGACAAAAAGGTTTCTTC	CASSLVGQKGFF
TRBV20-1	TRBJ2-2	many	NA	TGCAGTGCTAGAGATCGGGTGGTGGGGCTCACCGGGGAGCTGTTTTTT	CSARDRVVGLTGELFF
TRBV5-5	TRBJ2-5	NA	NA	TGTGCCAGCAGCTTGGATGGGACAAGGTTCCAGGAGACCCAGTACTTC	CASSLDGTRFQETQYF
TRBV7-2	TRBJ2-3	few	NA	TGTGCCAGCAGCTTAGAGGTCGGGGGCGTCACAGATACGCAGTATTTT	CASSLEVGGVTDTQYF
TRBV12-3/TRBV12-4	TRBJ2-7	few	TRBD1	TGTGCCAGCAGTTCGGGGACAGGAGATGGGACTTTATACGAGCAGTACTTC	CASSSGTGDGTLYEQYF
TRBV4-2	TRBJ2-1	many	NA	TGTGCCAGCAGCCAAGATCCTACGGGAGTGAATGAGCAGTTCTTC	CASSQDPTGVNEQFF
TRBV12-3/TRBV12-4	TRBJ1-4	few	NA	TGTGCCAGCAGTTCCACGGGACGGTATGAAAAACTGTTTTTT	CASSSTGRYEKLFF
TRBV2	TRBJ1-5	few	TRBD1	TGTGCCAGCAGAGGACAGGCGGACAATCAGCCCCAGCATTTT	CASRGQADNQPQHF
TRBV4-1	TRBJ1-2	few	NA	TGCGCCAGCAGCCAAGGAGAAATGGTCTCTGGGCCCTATGGCTACACCTTC	CASSQGEMVSGPYGYTF
TRBV24-1	TRBJ2-1	few	TRBD2	TGTGCCACCGGTGATCTGGTTGGGGGGGGCAATGAGCAGTTCTTC	CATGDLVGGGNEQFF
TRBV14	TRBJ1-1	few	TRBD1	TGTGCCAGCAGCCCACCGGGGACAGGGATCCTGAACACTGAAGCTTTCTTT	CASSPPGTGILNTEAFF
TRBV7-9	TRBJ1-4	NA	TRBD1	TGTGCCAGCAGCGATTCCGGGACAGGGGCCTTTAATGAAAAACTGTTTTTT	CASSDSGTGAFNEKLFF
TRBV6-5	TRBJ1-5	NA	TRBD1	TGTGCCAGCAGTTATAACAGGGGAGGGGATCAGCCCCAGCATTTT	CASSYNRGGDQPQHF
TRBV7-2	TRBJ2-3	few	TRBD2	TGTGCCAGCGGCCGAGCGGGGGTGGGCACAGATACGCAGTATTTT	CASGRAGVGTDTQYF
TRBV20-1	TRBJ2-3	NA	TRBD2	TGCAGTGCTAGAGAAGTTGGGACTAGCGGAAGCACAGATACGCAGTATTTT	CSAREVGTSGSTDTQYF
TRBV28	TRBJ2-5	many	NA	TGTGCCAGCAGTGATCGAGAGACCCAGTACTTC	CASSDRETQYF
TRBV6-2/TRBV6-3	TRBJ1-5	few	NA	TGTGCCAGCAGCTGGGAACAGGGCTATCAGCCCCAGCATTTT	CASSWEQGYQPQHF
TRBV4-1	TRBJ2-7	NA	NA	TGCGCCAGCAGCCTTTACCTTGGGGACTACGAGCAGTACTTC	CASSLYLGDYEQYF
TRBV27	TRBJ2-5	many	NA	TGTGCCAGCAGCTCAGATCTCCAAGAGACCCAGTACTTC	CASSSDLQETQYF
TRBV12-3/TRBV12-4	TRBJ1-2	few	NA	TGTGCCACCCGGGACGGCACCTATGGCTACACCTTC	CATRDGTYGYTF
TRBV28	TRBJ2-7	NA	NA	TGTGCCAGCAGTGTGGAGGGGAGTTCCTACGAGCAGTACTTC	CASSVEGSSYEQYF
TRBV6-5	TRBJ2-1	NA	TRBD2	TGTGCCAGCAGGGCCGGGACTAGCGGAAACAATGAGCAGTTCTTC	CASRAGTSGNNEQFF
TRBV6-5	TRBJ1-4	NA	NA	TGTGCCAGCAGTACAGACAGTTACGAAAAACTGTTTTTT	CASSTDSYEKLFF
TRBV7-9	TRBJ1-1	NA	NA	TGTGCCAGCAGCTTAATTCCGACGCGGAACACTGAAGCTTTCTTT	CASSLIPTRNTEAFF
TRBV6-6	TRBJ1-1	NA	TRBD1	TGTGCCAGCAGTCCCCCGGACAGGGCCACTGAAGCTTTCTTT	CASSPPDRATEAFF
TRBV3-1	TRBJ2-3	NA	TRBD1	TGTGCCAGCAGCCAAGGTACCGGGACAGACACAGATACGCAGTATTTT	CASSQGTGTDTDTQYF
TRBV29-1	TRBJ2-5	NA	TRBD1	TGCAGCGTCGAGTTGGGGGACAGGGCTTGGGAGACCCAGTACTTC	CSVELGDRAWETQYF
TRBV29-1	TRBJ1-1	few	NA	TGCAGTTTTTCAGGGGATTTGAACACTGAAGCTTTCTTT	CSFSGDLNTEAFF
TRBV5-1	TRBJ2-4	NA	NA	TGCGCCAGCAGTGGGACACCCTTAGCCAAAAACATTCAGTACTTC	CASSGTPLAKNIQYF
TRBV10-3	TRBJ2-7	few	TRBD2	TGTGCCATCAGTGACGGGGGGGGTCACGAGCAGTACTTC	CAISDGGGHEQYF
TRBV14	TRBJ2-2	NA	NA	TGTGCCAGCAGCCAAGATGTGGGGGCCGGGGAGCTGTTTTTT	CASSQDVGAGELFF
TRBV15	TRBJ1-4	NA	NA	TGTGCCACCAGCAGGACTTTCACAGGGTTGGAGAAAAAACTGTTTTTT	CATSRTFTGLEKKLFF
TRBV23-1	TRBJ2-2	NA	TRBD1	TGCGCCAGCAGTCGATCCCAGGGGGCACCCGGGGAGCTGTTTTTT	CASSRSQGAPGELFF
TRBV29-1	TRBJ1-1	NA	NA	TGCAGCGTTGAATTGGACAGAGACGTGAACACTGAAGCTTTCTTT	CSVELDRDVNTEAFF
TRBV13	TRBJ2-7	NA	NA	TGTGCCAGCAGCCTAAGGACAGCACCCCGCGAGCAGTACTTC	CASSLRTAPREQYF
TRBV9	TRBJ2-1	few	NA	TGTGCCAGCAGCGTAGAGGTAGCCGACAGTGAGCAGTTCTTC	CASSVEVADSEQFF
TRBV9	TRBJ1-2	few	NA	TGTGCCAGCAGCGCCCTTTTTGATGGCTACACCTTC	CASSALFDGYTF
TRBV6-5	TRBJ2-7	NA	TRBD2	TGTGCCAGCAGTTACTTCCCACTAGCGGGAGGTCCCTACGAGCAGTACTTC	CASSYFPLAGGPYEQYF
TRBV27	TRBJ2-5	NA	NA	TGTGCCAGCAGCCTTACAGGTTCCTGGGAGACCCAGTACTTC	CASSLTGSWETQYF
TRBV29-1	TRBJ1-1	NA	NA	TGCAGCGTTGAGGGCTGGGGAAATACTGAAGCTTTCTTT	CSVEGWGNTEAFF
TRBV29-1	TRBJ2-5	NA	NA	TGCAGCGTTGACCCAACAGGCGTCCAAGAGACCCAGTACTTC	CSVDPTGVQETQYF